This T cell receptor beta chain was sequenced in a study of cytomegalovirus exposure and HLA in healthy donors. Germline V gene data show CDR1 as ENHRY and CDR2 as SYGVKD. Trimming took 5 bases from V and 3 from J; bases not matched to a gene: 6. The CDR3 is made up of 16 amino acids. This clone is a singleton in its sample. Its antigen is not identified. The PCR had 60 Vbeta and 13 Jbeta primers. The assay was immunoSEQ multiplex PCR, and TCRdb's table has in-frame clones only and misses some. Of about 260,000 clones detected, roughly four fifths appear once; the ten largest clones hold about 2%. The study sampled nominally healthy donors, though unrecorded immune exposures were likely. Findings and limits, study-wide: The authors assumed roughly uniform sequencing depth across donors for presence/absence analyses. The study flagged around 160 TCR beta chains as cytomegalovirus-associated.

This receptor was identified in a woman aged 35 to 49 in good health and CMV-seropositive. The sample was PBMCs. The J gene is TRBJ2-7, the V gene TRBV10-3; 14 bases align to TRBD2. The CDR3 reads CAISRKGTSGGYEQYF. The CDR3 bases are TGTGCCATCAGTAGAAAAGGGACTAGCGGGGGCTACGAGCAGTACTTC.